These T cell receptor beta chains were read from a single sample in a study of T cells in Graves' hyperthyroidism and ophthalmopathy. TCRdb used MiXCR to reprocess the multiplex PCR reads, holding one entry per CDR3 protein. The data contain over 650,000 distinct CDR3 sequences, over 15% of them seen just once; the ten biggest clones take up around 8%. The sequencing input was blood. These receptors all come from a man aged 18 to 30 with Graves' hyperthyroidism. Each CDR3 is given with its conserved first and last residue. The D gene is left open where the match is weak. Clone size is shown for a subset of rows, as once, few, many or a class of expanded clone.

TRBJ2-1,many,TRBV7-2,TRBD2,TGTGCCAGCAGCTTAGTTCGGTTAGCGGGAGGTTCGCAGGGAGACAATGAGCAGTTCTTC,CASSLVRLAGGSQGDNEQFF
TRBJ2-3,.,TRBV27,.,TGTGCCAGCAGTTTAACGGGGGCAACTCAGTATTTT,CASSLTGATQYF
TRBJ2-3,many,TRBV11-2,.,TGTGCCAGCAGCGTCCGAGGTAGCTGGAGCACAGATACGCAGTATTTT,CASSVRGSWSTDTQYF
TRBJ2-7,.,TRBV7-9,TRBD1,TGTGCCAGCAGCTTATCCGGGACAGCCTACGAGCGGTACTTC,CASSLSGTAYERYF
TRBJ1-1,.,TRBV7-9,.,TGTGCCAGCAGCTTACGGGGGAGTCGGGCGAACACTGAAGCTTTCTTT,CASSLRGSRANTEAFF
TRBJ1-1,.,TRBV19,TRBD1,TGTGCCAGTAGAGGACAGGGGTTGACTGAAGCTTTCTTT,CASRGQGLTEAFF
TRBJ2-3,.,TRBV19,TRBD2,TGTGCCAGTAGTCCCATAGCGGGAGCAATTTCTGATACGCAGTATTTT,CASSPIAGAISDTQYF
TRBJ1-1,.,TRBV29-1,.,TGCAGCGGTGGGGGGCGCCTGGTGGATGAAGCTTTCTTT,CSGGGRLVDEAFF
TRBJ2-1,few,TRBV20-1,TRBD2,TGCAGTGCTAGATTTAGCGGGAGAAGCTACAATGAGCAGTTCTTC,CSARFSGRSYNEQFF
TRBJ2-7,many,TRBV7-2,.,TGTGCCAGCAGCTTAGGGGGACTTGGGGAGCAGTACTTC,CASSLGGLGEQYF
TRBJ2-2,few,TRBV19,TRBD2,TGTGCCAGTAGTATACTAGCGGGATCTGGGGAGCTGTTTTTT,CASSILAGSGELFF
TRBJ2-7,many,TRBV28,.,TGTGCCAGCTCCCCAGAAGACAGGACCGACAAGCAGTACTTC,CASSPEDRTDKQYF
TRBJ2-2,many,TRBV2,.,TGTGCCAGCAGTGAACGACAGGCGGTGAACACCGGGGAGCTGTTTTTT,CASSERQAVNTGELFF
TRBJ1-1,many,TRBV28,.,TGTGCCAGCAGTTTAACGGGGGGCTCTGAAGCTTTCTTT,CASSLTGGSEAFF
TRBJ2-1,.,TRBV20-1,TRBD1,TGCAGTGCTAGAGACACCGGGACAGGGGATTGGAATGAGCAGTTCTTC,CSARDTGTGDWNEQFF
TRBJ2-1,few,TRBV9,TRBD2,TGTGCCAGCAGCGTAGGGGGCGGGAGTCGTAATGAGCAGTTCTTC,CASSVGGGSRNEQFF
TRBJ2-3,.,TRBV20-1,TRBD2,TGCAGTGCTAGAGATCTTACTAGCGGGACTGGAGATACGCAGTATTTT,CSARDLTSGTGDTQYF
TRBJ2-1,.,TRBV18,.,TGTGCCAGCTCACCAGACGGAATCTTATCCTACAATGAGCAGTTCTTC,CASSPDGILSYNEQFF
TRBJ2-1,few,TRBV19,TRBD2,TGTGCCAGTAGTATTCACGCGGTAGCGGGCCTAACCTACAATGAGCAGTTCTTC,CASSIHAVAGLTYNEQFF
TRBJ2-7,.,TRBV9,.,TGTGCCAGCACCCGAGACCCGGGCACCCAAGGCCACGAGCAGTACTTC,CASTRDPGTQGHEQYF
TRBJ2-1,few,TRBV7-9,TRBD2,TGTGCCAGCAGCCAAACTAGCGGGGTCTGGAATGAGCAGTTCTTC,CASSQTSGVWNEQFF
TRBJ2-1,.,TRBV7-9,TRBD2,TGTGCCAGCAGCTTACGGGAGGCTCTCAATGAGCAGTTCTTC,CASSLREALNEQFF
TRBJ2-5,.,TRBV6-2/TRBV6-3,.,TGTGCCAGCAGTGGGAATAGAGAGACCCAGTACTTC,CASSGNRETQYF
TRBJ1-4,.,TRBV7-2,TRBD1,TGTGCCAGCAGCCCCTCGACAGGGTCAAAACTGTTTTTT,CASSPSTGSKLFF
TRBJ2-4,many,TRBV2,TRBD2,TGTGCCAGCAGGGGTTCTAGCGGGAGAGACATTCAGTACTTC,CASRGSSGRDIQYF
TRBJ2-7,.,TRBV9,.,TGTGCCAGCAGCGTAGGGGCCAACTCGGGGATCTACGAGCAGTACTTC,CASSVGANSGIYEQYF
TRBJ2-1,many,TRBV7-2,TRBD2,TGTGCCAGCAGTCGGGAGGTAGTCTACAATGAGCAGTTCTTC,CASSREVVYNEQFF
TRBJ2-5,many,TRBV20-1,TRBD2,TGCAGTGCTAGAGACCCCAGCGGGAGCACGAAGACCCAGTACTTC,CSARDPSGSTKTQYF
TRBJ2-1,many,TRBV6-1,TRBD1,TGTGCCAGCACCAAAGGACAGGGTAGGAATGAGCAGTTCTTC,CASTKGQGRNEQFF
TRBJ2-7,many,TRBV28,.,TGTGCCAGCACCCGACAGGACTCCTACGAGCAGTACTTC,CASTRQDSYEQYF
TRBJ2-1,many,TRBV12-3/TRBV12-4,TRBD2,TGTGCCAGCGGGGTTAGCGGGGTCTACAATGAGCAGTTCTTC,CASGVSGVYNEQFF
TRBJ2-7,many,TRBV7-9,.,TGTGCCAGCAGCTGGGCGGGCCTCGACGAGCAGTACTTC,CASSWAGLDEQYF
TRBJ2-1,many,TRBV7-8,TRBD1,TGTGCCAGCAGCTTTAGGACAGGGGTTTCCTACAATGAGCAGTTCTTC,CASSFRTGVSYNEQFF
TRBJ1-2,.,TRBV20-1,.,TGCAGTTCAAAGGAGGGGGTTACTAACTATGGCTACACCTTC,CSSKEGVTNYGYTF
TRBJ1-4,many,TRBV2,.,TGTGCCAGCAGTGAAGACGGTTTATTGGGGATTGCAACTAATGAAAAACTGTTTTTT,CASSEDGLLGIATNEKLFF
TRBJ1-2,.,TRBV7-3,.,TGTGCCAGCAGCGCCGGGACGGCCGAGATCTATGGCTACACCTTC,CASSAGTAEIYGYTF
TRBJ2-7,.,TRBV9,.,TGTGCCAGCAGCCCTGACTGGACCTCCTACGAGCAGTACTTC,CASSPDWTSYEQYF
TRBJ1-1,few,TRBV27,TRBD1,TGTGCCAGCAGTTCGAAAACAGGGGGCCTCACTGAAGCTTTCTTT,CASSSKTGGLTEAFF
TRBJ1-4,many,TRBV7-8,TRBD1,TGTGCCAGCGCGGGACAGGGGTTTAATGCTGAAAAACTGTTTTTT,CASAGQGFNAEKLFF
TRBJ2-3,many,TRBV30,.,TGTGCCTGGAGTGTAAGGCGAGATACGCAGTATTTT,CAWSVRRDTQYF
TRBJ2-7,many,TRBV28,.,TGTGCCAGCAGGAAGTCGGGCCACGAGCAGTACTTC,CASRKSGHEQYF
TRBJ1-2,.,TRBV6-5,.,TGTGCCAGCAGTTACCCCACCCCTGGGACCTCAACCTATGGCTACACCTTC,CASSYPTPGTSTYGYTF
TRBJ2-3,.,TRBV7-9,.,TGTGCCAGCAGCTTAGAGGGGTCGACCGGAGGTACGCAGTATTTT,CASSLEGSTGGTQYF
TRBJ1-6,few,TRBV27,.,TGTGCCAGCACCAAGAACCCCGATTTCAGGGGTGCCCTCCACTTT,CASTKNPDFRGALHF
TRBJ2-1,few,TRBV24-1,TRBD2,TGTGCCACCAGTGGTTCTCTGGCCGGCGGGACTAGCGGCACCTCCTACAATGAGCAGTTCTTC,CATSGSLAGGTSGTSYNEQFF
TRBJ2-7,many,TRBV6-6,.,TGTGCCAGCAGTTACTCGAGGGCAGCTATGAGCTCCTACGAGCAGTACTTC,CASSYSRAAMSSYEQYF
TRBJ2-5,many,TRBV28,TRBD1,TGTGCCAGCAGTTTAATGGTCGGAGCAGGGGGTAGGGAGACCCAGTACTTC,CASSLMVGAGGRETQYF
TRBJ2-1,few,TRBV29-1,.,TGCAGCGTACGACGAAATCTAAACAATGAGCAGTTCTTC,CSVRRNLNNEQFF
TRBJ2-3,.,TRBV10-3,.,TGTGCCATCAGTGACACGGTCCCAGATACGCAGTATTTT,CAISDTVPDTQYF
TRBJ2-4,.,TRBV4-3,.,TGCGCCAGCAGCCAAGATATGCAGGGTGGGAACATTCAGTACTTC,CASSQDMQGGNIQYF
TRBJ1-5,few,TRBV30,.,TGTGCCTGGAGCGGGGCCGGTCAGCCCCAGCATTTT,CAWSGAGQPQHF
TRBJ1-2,.,TRBV5-8,.,TGTGCCAGCAGCTTGGAGTTGGCGGTTAACTATGGCTACACCTTC,CASSLELAVNYGYTF
TRBJ1-6,many,TRBV12-3/TRBV12-4,TRBD1,TGTGCCAGCAGTGACCCGGGACAGGCCCTCCACTTT,CASSDPGQALHF
TRBJ2-7,few,TRBV12-3/TRBV12-4,.,TGTGCCAGCAGTTCCCGCAGAGGGGCATACTACGAGCAGTACTTC,CASSSRRGAYYEQYF
TRBJ2-1,.,TRBV28,.,TGTGCCAGCAGTTTTACGGGATCTTTTCGCAATGAGCAGTTCTTC,CASSFTGSFRNEQFF